Below are 13 T cell receptor beta chains sequenced from a single sample in a study of OX40 agonist ivuxolimab in advanced cancers. Here immunoSEQ multiplex PCR was the method, and the copy in TCRdb shows in-frame clones only, minus some. This table has 87,000 or so clones, approximately 86% appearing once. The sample consisted of CD4+ or CD8+ T cells sorted from blood, taken in a trial of the OX40 agonist ivuxolimab. These receptors originate from an adult with an advanced solid tumor such as melanoma, head and neck, liver or kidney cancer.

This chain links TRBV5-1 with TRBJ1-6; 7 bases fit TRBD1. Germline V gene sequence: CDR1 SGHRS, CDR2 YFSETQ. The CDR3 extends over 18 amino acids. V lost 0 bases and J lost 6; bases outside the gene matches: 12. The CDR3 nucleotides are TGCGCCAGCAGCTTGGGACAACAGGGGAGGTTCTCTAATTCACCCCTCCACTTT. This gives the protein CASSLGQQGRFSNSPLHF.

The V call is TRBV9, the J call TRBJ2-7; D perhaps matches TRBD2 (6 bases). CDR3 length: 14 residues. V was shortened by 2 bases and J by 4 bases, with 13 bases between the two germline ends. Germline V lookup: CDR1 SGDLS, CDR2 YYNGEE. The CDR3 is CASSVGGGKYEQYF. The CDR3 region has the DNA TGTGCCAGCAGCGTGGGAGGCGGGAAATACGAGCAGTACTTC.

This clone has a single count. J is TRBJ2-2 and V is TRBV7-3; 7 bases are shared with TRBD2. J gave up 3 bases and V 0 bases, and 1 base lay outside the gene matches. This CDR3 region has 15 residues. CDR1 is SGHTA, CDR2 FQGTGA, per germline. The CDR3 DNA sequence: TGTGCCAGCAGCTTAACTAGCGGGTACACCGGGGAGCTGTTTTTT. Translating gives CASSLTSGYTGELFF.

This chain joins TRBV30 and TRBJ2-6; D call uncertain. Germline lookup yields CDR1 GTSNPN and CDR2 SVGIG (reference sequence). The CDR3 is made up of 13 amino acids. The V and J ends lost 3 bases and 4 bases respectively, with 7 bases between them. The CDR3 here is CAWRLAGANVLTF. CDR3 sequence (DNA): TGTGCCTGGAGGCTCGCAGGGGCCAACGTCCTGACTTTC. Variable domain in full (rest from reference TRBV30 and TRBJ2-6): SQTIHQWPATLVQPVGSPLSLECTVEGTSNPNLYWYRQAAGRGLQLLFYSVGIGQISSEVPQNLSASRPQDRQFILSSKKLLLSDSGFYLCAWRLAGANVLTFGAGSRLTVL.

The chain uses TRBV11-3 and TRBJ2-7; TRBD2 might be the D (6 bases). CDR3 length: 14 residues. Germline CDR1 is SGHNT and CDR2 is YENEEA. V was trimmed by 4 bases and J by 0 bases, leaving 10 bases between them. The CDR3 sequence: CASSSGDSSYEQYF. CDR3 sequence (DNA): TGTGCCAGCAGCTCGGGGGACTCCTCCTACGAGCAGTACTTC.

The genes are TRBV30 and TRBJ2-3; no clear D gene. Per the germline V gene, CDR1 is GTSNPN and CDR2 is SVGIG (reference sequence). Trimming removed 2 bases at V and 4 bases at J, with 10 bases between. The CDR3 sequence is 13 residues long. The CDR3 reads CAWSTATADTQYF. Here the CDR3 DNA reads TGTGCCTGGAGTACCGCCACGGCAGATACGCAGTATTTT. The full variable domain, its missing parts supplied by reference TRBV30 and TRBJ2-3, is SQTIHQWPATLVQPVGSPLSLECTVEGTSNPNLYWYRQAAGRGLQLLFYSVGIGQISSEVPQNLSASRPQDRQFILSSKKLLLSDSGFYLCAWSTATADTQYFGPGTRLTVL.

The rearrangement links TRBV7-2 to TRBJ1-1; D unclear. Per the germline V gene, CDR1 is SGHTA and CDR2 is FQGNSA. The CDR3 has 15 amino acids. V lost 4 bases, J lost 0 bases, and 12 bases lay in between. The CDR3, as DNA: TGTGCCAGCAGCTCGACCCTCACTTTGAACACTGAAGCTTTCTTT. Translating gives CASSSTLTLNTEAFF.

V gene TRBV6-4 combines with J gene TRBJ2-3, with D unclear. Germline V gives CDR1 MRHNA, CDR2 SNTAGT. CDR3 length equals 12 residues. Trimming stripped 2 bases from V and 8 bases from J, with 8 bases between. CDR3 sequence reads: CASSDRAGTQYF. In DNA form, the CDR3 reads TGTGCCAGCAGTGACAGGGCTGGTACGCAGTATTTT.

The chain is built from TRBV5-1 and TRBJ2-5, with D hard to call. The V and J ends lost 0 bases and 7 bases respectively, with 13 bases between them. Germline lookup yields CDR1 SGHRS and CDR2 YFSETQ. This CDR3 contains 14 residues. The CDR3 DNA follows: TGCGCCAGCAGCTTGGCCGTGACCACGGGGACCCAGTACTTC. Translated, it gives CASSLAVTTGTQYF.

The chain links TRBV28 to TRBJ2-1, with 8 bases lining up with TRBD2. CDR3 length: 16 amino acids. J lost 2 bases, V lost 0 bases, and 3 bases had no gene match. Germline-derived CDR1 and CDR2 are MDHEN and SYDVKM. CDR3 coding DNA: TGTGCCAGCAGTTTATGGCGGGAGGATACCTACAATGAGCAGTTCTTC. Protein sequence: CASSLWREDTYNEQFF.

The chain combines TRBV7-9 with TRBJ2-5, with D maybe TRBD2 (6 bases). CDR1 SEHNR and CDR2 FQNEAQ come from the germline V gene (reference sequence). V dropped 2 bases and J dropped 2 bases, with 12 bases sitting between them. The CDR3 is 15 amino acids. The CDR3 DNA follows: TGTGCCAGCAGCTTATGGGCGGGGAGACAAGAGACCCAGTACTTC. Residues: CASSLWAGRQETQYF.

The chain couples TRBV19 to TRBJ2-1, with D perhaps matching TRBD1 (6 bases). Germline V gene data show CDR1 as LNHDA and CDR2 as SQIVND (reference sequence). This CDR3 spans 14 amino acids. The V and J ends lost 6 bases and 6 bases respectively, with 15 bases between them. CDR3 in DNA: TGTGCCAGTAGCAGGGGTCTAGGGACCAATGAGCAGTTCTTC. The encoded protein is CASSRGLGTNEQFF.

This chain uses TRBV19 with TRBJ2-7; 8 bases map to TRBD2. This CDR3 spans 14 amino acids. V lost 6 bases and J lost 2; bases outside the gene matches: 6. Germline loops: CDR1 LNHDA, CDR2 SQIVND (reference sequence). This CDR3 reads CASRASGGTYEQYF. CDR3 bases: TGTGCCAGTAGGGCTTCGGGGGGGACCTACGAGCAGTACTTC.